This T cell receptor beta chain was identified in a study of OX40 agonist ivuxolimab in advanced cancers. Study context: Averaging 60 years in age, with a range of 23 to 79, the cohort was approximately 83% male.

This CDR3 is 15 amino acids long. Between the trimmed V and J ends, which lost 0 bases and 1 base, there was a span of 10 bases. Germline V gives CDR1 SGDLS, CDR2 YYNGEE. Sequencing was performed with immunoSEQ multiplex PCR; in TCRdb, only in-frame clones are kept and a portion is missing. The sample lists about 91,000 clones; approximately 80% were seen once. The gene calls are TRBV9 and TRBJ2-5; D call uncertain. Here the sequenced sample was CD4+ or CD8+ T cells sorted from blood, taken in a trial of the OX40 agonist ivuxolimab. This receptor was obtained from an adult with an advanced solid tumor such as melanoma, head and neck, liver or kidney cancer. In nucleotides, the CDR3 is TGTGCCAGCAGCGTAGTAGGTTTCCCCCAAGAGACCCAGTACTTC. It yields the protein CASSVVGFPQETQYF.